This T cell receptor (beta chain) was identified during a study of beta chain features in type 1 diabetes. Study summary: Healthy donors resembled patients in age, gender and cell yields.

The entirety of the isolated RNA underwent reverse transcription, so expressed TCRB transcripts were sequenced. Sequenced by immunoSEQ multiplex PCR; TCRdb stores in-frame clones only, minus some. The repertoire consists of about 150,000 clones, with roughly 8.1% occurring once and the leading ten covering about 0.6%. What was sequenced was central memory CD4+ T cells from blood. The TCR was taken from a man aged 18 to 29 in good health.

CDR3 nucleotides: TGTGCCAGCAGTGAAAACGGGGATTCACCCCTCCACTTT. Translation gives CASSENGDSPLHF. V usage is TRBV2 and J usage is TRBJ1-6; D unclear. Germline loops: CDR1 SNHLY, CDR2 FYNNEI. The germline V and J ends were trimmed by 2 bases and 8 bases, with 7 bases remaining between them. CDR3 size: 13 residues. Full variable domain (outside the CDR3, taken from reference TRBV2 and TRBJ1-6): EPEVTQTPSHQVTQMGQEVILRCVPISNHLYFYWYRQILGQKVEFLVSFYNNEISEKSEIFDDQFSVERPDGSNFTLKIRSTKLEDSAMYFCASSENGDSPLHFGNGTRLTVT.